The 24 T cell receptor beta chains reported below all come from one sample, sequenced in a study of blood T cell repertoires in COVID-19. TCRdb keeps only in-frame clones here, not all; method: immunoSEQ multiplex PCR. This table holds about 130,000 clones, around 88% found once. Material: peripheral blood. The receptors stem from a man aged 45-65 years with acute or convalescent COVID-19.

V gene TRBV5-1 combines with J gene TRBJ1-1, with TRBD1 matching over 9 bases. The trim removed 3 bases at V and 0 bases at J, leaving 6 bases unmatched. CDR3 length: 16 amino acids. Germline CDR1 SGHRS, CDR2 YFSETQ. CDR3 loop: CASSSQGAGLNTEAFF. The CDR3 coding sequence is TGCGCCAGCAGCTCACAGGGGGCGGGCTTGAACACTGAAGCTTTCTTT.

The chain recombines TRBV28 with TRBJ2-1; no definite D call. Germline CDR1 MDHEN, CDR2 SYDVKM. The ends were cut back, 10 bases at V and 1 base at J, with 11 bases in the middle. The CDR3 consists of 13 residues. The CDR3 DNA is TGTGCCATCGGAGATTTATCCTACAATGAGCAGTTCTTC. This sequence encodes CAIGDLSYNEQFF.

The gene calls are TRBV6-6 and TRBJ1-3; D gene ambiguous. Per the germline V gene, CDR1 is MNHNY and CDR2 is SVGAGI (reference sequence). This CDR3 contains 14 residues. V gave up 5 bases and J gave up 4 bases, with 12 bases separating them. This chain's CDR3 is CASSPWVRGNTIYF. The CDR3 DNA reads TGTGCCAGCAGTCCCTGGGTGAGGGGAAACACCATATATTTT.

V gene TRBV18 combines with J gene TRBJ2-3, with D perhaps matching TRBD2 (5 bases). Germline CDR1 reads KGHSH; CDR2 reads LQKENI. The CDR3 spans 14 residues. Trimming took off 6 bases at V and 3 bases at J, with 13 bases between the two ends. The CDR3 protein is CASSLGIITDTQYF. The DNA for the CDR3 is TGTGCCAGCTCCCTCGGGATTATAACAGATACGCAGTATTTT.

V gene TRBV10-3 combines with J gene TRBJ1-1, with TRBD1 matching over 7 bases. The CDR3 runs to 15 residues. Germline V gene data show CDR1 as ENHRY and CDR2 as SYGVKD. V was pared by 7 bases and J by 1 base, with 9 bases of the junction left unmatched. The CDR3 DNA reads as TGTGCCATCATTGCCCACGGGACAGCGAACACTGAAGCTTTCTTT. This gives the protein CAIIAHGTANTEAFF.

The rearrangement uses TRBV6-6 and TRBJ1-5, with D tentatively TRBD1 (5 bases). This CDR3 contains 15 residues. Germline loops: CDR1 MNHNY, CDR2 SVGAGI (reference sequence). With 4 bases removed from V and 3 bases from J, the gap between germline ends came to 13 bases. Here the CDR3 DNA reads TGTGCCAGCAGTTGGGGCGTGGGCCCCAATCAGCCCCAGCATTTT. Encoded protein: CASSWGVGPNQPQHF.

The chain is built from TRBV19 and TRBJ1-3; 8 positions agree with TRBD1. Per germline, CDR1 LNHDA and CDR2 SQIVND (reference sequence). The CDR3 is 16 amino acids. V lost 6 bases, J lost 0 bases, and 7 bases stayed unmatched. The CDR3 is CASRGTGSDSGNTIYF. The CDR3 region has the DNA TGTGCCAGTAGAGGGACAGGTAGCGACTCTGGAAACACCATATATTTT.

V gene TRBV9 combines with J gene TRBJ2-1, with D maybe TRBD1 (6 bases). The germline V gene encodes CDR1 SGDLS and CDR2 YYNGEE. Trimming took off 3 bases at V and 4 bases at J, with 14 bases between the two ends. This CDR3 has 15 amino acids. The chain's CDR3 is CASSGGQGQYNEQFF. CDR3 sequence (DNA): TGTGCCAGCAGCGGGGGGCAGGGACAATACAATGAGCAGTTCTTC. The variable domain in full, with the rest retrieved from reference TRBV9 and TRBJ2-1, is DSGVTQTPKHLITATGQRVTLRCSPRSGDLSVYWYQQSLDQGLQFLIQYYNGEERAKGNILERFSAQQFPDLHSELNLSSLELGDSALYFCASSGGQGQYNEQFFGPGTRLTVL.

The rearrangement uses TRBV10-2 and TRBJ1-2; no clear D gene. The CDR3 loop spans 13 amino acids. The germline V gene has CDR1 WSHSY and CDR2 SAAADI. V lost 2 bases and J 0 bases, leaving 4 bases between the germline ends. CDR3 sequence: CASSETANYGYTF. CDR3 DNA sequence: TGCGCCAGCAGTGAGACAGCTAACTATGGCTACACCTTC.

This clone was seen only once. This chain links TRBV5-1 with TRBJ2-7; 10 bases map to TRBD2. The J segment lost 2 bases and the V segment lost 4 bases, leaving 6 bases of the junction unmatched. Germline CDR1 and CDR2: SGHRS and YFSETQ. The CDR3 runs to 15 residues. The CDR3 loop is CASSPSSGGPYEQYF. CDR3 nucleotide sequence: TGCGCCAGCAGCCCAAGTAGCGGGGGGCCCTACGAGCAGTACTTC.

The chain joins TRBV30 to TRBJ1-3; D not certain. The CDR3 totals 12 residues. V lost 7 bases and J 4 bases, leaving 11 bases between the germline ends. Per the germline V gene, CDR1 is GTSNPN and CDR2 is SVGIG (reference sequence). The CDR3 spells CASLGDGNTIYF. The CDR3 coding sequence is TGTGCCTCCTTGGGAGACGGAAACACCATATATTTT.

The chain recombines TRBV4-2 with TRBJ2-6; TRBD2 matches at 16 bases. The CDR3 spans 21 residues. Germline V gene data show CDR1 as LGHNA and CDR2 as YNFKEQ. Trimming at V came to 4 bases and at J to 2 bases, leaving 11 bases not matched to a gene. The CDR3, as DNA: TGTGCCAGCAGCCCTTTCGGGACTAGCGGGAGGGGGGTTCCTGGGGCCAACGTCCTGACTTTC. This codes for CASSPFGTSGRGVPGANVLTF.

The CDR3 sequence is CASSPGQYTEAFF. CDR3 in DNA: TGTGCCAGCAGCCCAGGACAGTACACTGAAGCTTTCTTT. The chain carries TRBV5-6 and TRBJ1-1, with D tentatively TRBD1 (6 bases). V dropped 4 bases and J dropped 3 bases, with 10 bases sitting between them. CDR1 is SGHDT and CDR2 is YYEEEE in the germline V gene. CDR3 length: 13 residues.

Only one count was recorded for this clone. This chain connects TRBV24-1 to TRBJ2-3; D not certain. Germline V lookup: CDR1 KGHDR, CDR2 SFDVKD. The CDR3 runs 15 residues. Trimming took off 3 bases at V and 0 bases at J, with 9 bases between the two ends. CDR3 nucleotides: TGTGCCACCAGTGATCCCTCGACTAGCACAGATACGCAGTATTTT. It codes for CATSDPSTSTDTQYF.

The genes are TRBV4-1 and TRBJ1-2, with a possible D match to TRBD1 (6 bases). From germline, CDR1 is MGHRA and CDR2 YSYEKL. The V gene lost 4 bases and the J gene lost 1 base, with 16 bases spanning the gap. This CDR3 has 16 residues. CDR3 loop: CASSPQATGINYGYTF. Here the CDR3 DNA reads TGCGCCAGCAGCCCCCAGGCGACAGGAATTAACTATGGCTACACCTTC.

This clone was counted once. The gene calls are TRBV2 and TRBJ1-5; D might be TRBD1 (5 bases). V lost 4 bases and J 6 bases, leaving 16 bases between the germline ends. In germline, CDR1 is SNHLY, CDR2 FYNNEI. CDR3 length: 15 amino acids. CDR3 bases: TGTGCCAGCAGTGGTACCGGAGGGGTGGGTCAGCCCCAGCATTTT. It is translated as CASSGTGGVGQPQHF.

V gene TRBV5-4 combines with J gene TRBJ2-5, with a tentative D call TRBD2 (6 bases). Germline values: CDR1 SGHNT, CDR2 YYREEE (reference sequence). CDR3 size: 13 residues. Trimming removed 4 bases at V and 3 bases at J, with 10 bases between. CDR3 loop: CASSKGLEETQYF. Here the CDR3 DNA reads TGTGCCAGCAGCAAGGGACTTGAAGAGACCCAGTACTTC.

CDR3 in amino acids: CASSPDRATVYGYTF. The CDR3, as DNA: TGTGCCAGCAGCCCCGACAGGGCTACCGTATATGGCTACACCTTC. The chain recombines TRBV6-4 with TRBJ1-2; 7 bases map to TRBD1. This CDR3 comprises 15 residues. V lost 6 bases to trimming and J lost 5 bases; unmatched junction nucleotides: 12. Germline V gene sequence: CDR1 MRHNA, CDR2 SNTAGT.

The genes are TRBV6-5 and TRBJ1-1, with TRBD1 identical over 9 bases. The V and J ends lost 4 bases and 5 bases, in that order; junction bases with no gene match: 11. CDR3 length: 16 residues. Germline CDR1 MNHEY, CDR2 SVGAGI. The CDR3 reads CASSLTGGVYPTEAFF. Here the CDR3 DNA reads TGTGCCAGCAGTTTAACAGGGGGCGTTTATCCGACTGAAGCTTTCTTT.

The J gene is TRBJ1-1, the V gene TRBV11-3; the match to TRBD1 covers 7 bases. From germline, CDR1 is SGHNT and CDR2 YENEEA. The V segment lost 5 bases and the J segment 9 bases; nucleotides outside the gene matches: 9. The CDR3 consists of 13 residues. In nucleotides, the CDR3 is TGTGCCAGCAGCACCCGAACGGACAGGAAAGCTTTCTTT. This translates into CASSTRTDRKAFF. The whole variable domain, filled in from reference TRBV11-3 and TRBJ1-1, reads EAGVVQSPRYKIIEKKQPVAFWCNPISGHNTLYWYLQNLGQGPELLIRYENEEAVDDSQLPKDRFSAERLKGVDSTLKIQPAELGDSAVYLCASSTRTDRKAFFGQGTRLTVV.

The chain employs TRBV10-3 and TRBJ2-1; 7 nucleotides agree with TRBD1. V lost 5 bases, J lost 1 base, and 5 bases stayed unmatched. Germline assignment: CDR1 ENHRY and CDR2 SYGVKD. This CDR3 comprises 15 residues. This chain's CDR3 is CAISTTGASYNEQFF. The DNA for the CDR3 is TGTGCCATCAGTACAACAGGGGCGTCCTACAATGAGCAGTTCTTC.

The rearrangement joins TRBV30 to TRBJ1-2; no clear D gene. With 0 bases removed from V and 4 bases from J, the gap between germline ends came to 6 bases. In germline, CDR1 is GTSNPN, CDR2 SVGIG (reference sequence). This CDR3 comprises 12 residues. The CDR3 coding sequence is TGTGCCTGGAGTGTACGCGGCTATGGCTACACCTTC. Translated: CAWSVRGYGYTF.

The chain joins TRBV5-4 to TRBJ1-1, with a weak D call TRBD1 (5 bases). The germline CDR1 and CDR2 sequences are SGHNT and YYREEE (reference sequence). Trimming took off 4 bases at V and 1 base at J, with 14 bases between the two ends. The CDR3 consists of 15 residues. For the CDR3, the DNA is TGTGCCAGCAGCCCTCCCCGGACACCGAACACTGAAGCTTTCTTT. This encodes CASSPPRTPNTEAFF.

CDR3 in amino acids: CASSLSRGSTTYGYTF. The CDR3 DNA is TGTGCCAGCAGCTTGTCCCGGGGGAGTACGACCTATGGCTACACCTTC. The chain has TRBV7-2 and TRBJ1-2, with D perhaps TRBD1 (5 bases). CDR3 size: 16 residues. V lost 3 bases and J 4 bases, leaving 18 bases between the germline ends. Germline values: CDR1 SGHTA, CDR2 FQGNSA. The full variable domain, its missing parts supplied by reference TRBV7-2 and TRBJ1-2, is GAGVSQSPSNKVTEKGKDVELRCDPISGHTALYWYRQSLGQGLEFLIYFQGNSAPDKSGLPSDRFSAERTGGSVSTLTIQRTQQEDSAVYLCASSLSRGSTTYGYTFGSGTRLTVV.